This is a list of T cell receptor beta chains from one sample in a study of blood T cells in healthy people across ages. TCRdb analysed the 5' RACE reads with MiXCR anew, one entry per CDR3 protein. The sample consists of about 640,000 distinct CDR3 sequences, approximately 50% of them appearing once. Sequencing was carried out using blood. The receptors were gathered from a man aged 55 to 70 in good health. Each CDR3 is given with its conserved first and last residue. Clone size, where shown, is once, few, many, or a class for clones that have expanded.

size: NA
V: TRBV2
CDR3: CASRRESPYGYTF

size: NA
V: TRBV6-6
CDR3: CASSYPPGPEAFF

size: NA
V: TRBV12-3/TRBV12-4
CDR3: CASSKHREGTEAFF

size: NA
V: TRBV20-1
CDR3: CSGVASGGAWVETQYF

size: NA
V: TRBV7-9
CDR3: CASSLAASQYGYTF

size: few
V: TRBV28
CDR3: CASTAYTGELFF

size: few
V: TRBV28
CDR3: CASTAGSLGSYEQYF

size: NA
V: TRBV29-1
CDR3: CSVESGDFGYYEQYF

size: NA
V: TRBV4-1
CDR3: CASSQEQGLTNGYTF

size: NA
V: TRBV10-3
CDR3: CAIRTRLSSGYEQYF

size: NA
V: TRBV27
CDR3: CASSLTSGGEIADTQYF

size: NA
V: TRBV7-2
CDR3: CASSLARGVPGDTQYF

size: NA
V: TRBV5-1
CDR3: CASSGRGSTEAFF

size: few
V: TRBV24-1
CDR3: CATSESQGGDTQYF

size: NA
V: TRBV12-3/TRBV12-4
CDR3: CASSLRAQRNSPLHF